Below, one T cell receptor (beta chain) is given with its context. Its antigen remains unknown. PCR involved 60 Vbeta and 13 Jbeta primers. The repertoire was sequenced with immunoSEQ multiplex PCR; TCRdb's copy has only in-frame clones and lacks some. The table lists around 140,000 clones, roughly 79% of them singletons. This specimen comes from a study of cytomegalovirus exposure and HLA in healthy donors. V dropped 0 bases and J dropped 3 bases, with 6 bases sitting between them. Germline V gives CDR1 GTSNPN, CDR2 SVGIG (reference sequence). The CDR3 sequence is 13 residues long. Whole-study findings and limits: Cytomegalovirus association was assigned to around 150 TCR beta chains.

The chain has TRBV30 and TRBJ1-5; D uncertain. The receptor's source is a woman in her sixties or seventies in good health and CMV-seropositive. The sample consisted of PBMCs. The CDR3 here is CAWSVRSNQPQHF. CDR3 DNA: TGTGCCTGGAGTGTACGGTCCAATCAGCCCCAGCATTTT. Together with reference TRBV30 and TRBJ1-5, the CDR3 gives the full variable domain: SQTIHQWPATLVQPVGSPLSLECTVEGTSNPNLYWYRQAAGRGLQLLFYSVGIGQISSEVPQNLSASRPQDRQFILSSKKLLLSDSGFYLCAWSVRSNQPQHFGDGTRLSIL.